One T cell receptor beta chain is described in this entry. Its cognate antigen has yet to be identified. Base-call qualities are not available, and no considerably larger clone is one nucleotide away. V lost 5 bases and J lost 0 bases; the stretch between them is 8 bases long. Via the germline V gene, CDR1 is KGHDR and CDR2 SFDVKD. Taken from cysteine to phenylalanine, the CDR3 has 14 residues. The retained sequence is limited to the CDR3, 42 bases, with the frame set at the first base. This record belongs to a study of Ad26.COV2.S vaccination and SARS-CoV-2 variants (dated by TCRdb to about 2021). Some background on the complete study: Donors in the vaccine arm were drawn from COV1001, a phase I-IIa trial of Ad26.COV2.S in healthy adults that was multicentre, randomized, double-blind and placebo-controlled. Dosing of Ad26.COV2.S was intramuscular, at either 5x10^10 or 1x10^11 viral particles, delivered as one shot or as two shots spaced 56 days apart. The specificity and breadth of SARS-CoV-2-reactive T cell receptors after Ad26.COV2.S vaccination were assessed by TCRbeta repertoire sequencing. A total of around 32 samples were included in the TCR-sequenced set, comprising roughly 19 Ad26.COV2.S vaccine recipients, 5 placebo recipients and 8 SARS-CoV-2 convalescent individuals. Participants in the trial were split at random into five groups of five each, receiving low-dose or high-dose Ad26.COV2.S once or twice, or else placebo on both occasions. Throughout the experiments and outcome assessment, investigators stayed blinded to trial group allocation. Paper-wide results and their limitations: The authors noted that total T cell responses may have been underestimated by the TCR breadth and depth analyses. After vaccination, substantial breadth of spike-specific CD8+ and CD4+ T cell responses was reported. Ad26.COV2.S recipients had higher spike-specific TCR breadth than placebo recipients (P = 0.0014). Comparable non-spike TCR breadth was observed between vaccine and placebo recipients, consistent with only spike being contained in the vaccine. The study was not powered for comparison of responses between vaccine doses or regimens.

The immunoSEQ Assay was the method used to sequence TCRbeta CDR3 regions. After extraction, genomic DNA underwent amplification by bias-controlled multiplex PCR, followed by high-throughput sequencing. In the paper's pipeline: To quantify the absolute abundance of each unique TCRbeta CDR3 region, sequences were collapsed and filtered. T cell fraction was estimated by normalization of TCRbeta template counts to usable DNA, with usable DNA being measured through amplification of reference genes present in all nucleated cells. Repertoire TCRs were annotated as SARS-CoV-2-specific when V gene, CDR3 amino acid sequence and J gene were exactly matched to a known reactive TCR set. The reference SARS-CoV-2 TCR set was derived from MIRA and filtered for enrichment in COVID-19-positive ImmuneCODE repertoires, a step that removed public or cross-reactive TCRs. Drawing on the MIRA antigens, annotated TCRs were analysed further at the level of specific ORF or position within ORF. Breadth was defined as the number of annotated unique rearrangements divided by the total number of unique productive rearrangements, and depth was defined as the summed frequency of the annotated unique rearrangements. Two-sided Wilcoxon rank-sum tests were applied when comparing TCR breadth between groups. TCRdb took over this immuneACCESS table, retaining in-frame rearrangements with V and J assigned. Such tables are incomplete; in checked studies, under half of the missing clones stem from an unresolved V gene, and the remainder is unexplained. V and J calls and clone size come straight from that table; D and trimming were deduced from the DNA. Here the sample has about 420,000 clones; over 75% occur a single time. The top ten clonotypes cover approximately 4% of the sample.

Reading the label with the study, this specimen's treatment or condition is: about 20 received Ad26.COV2.S at low or high dose, single or two shots; roughly five received placebo; per-sample allocation not given. Repertoires of vaccine and placebo recipients were sequenced from samples taken on day 63 after the first injection. Cohort 1b enrolled roughly 25 adults aged 18-55 years at a single site in Boston, USA, between 29 July and 7 August 2020. Ad26.COV2.S was a replication-incompetent adenovirus type 26 vector expressing a prefusion-stabilized SARS-CoV-2 spike protein from the original Wuhan strain.

Recombination joined TRBV24-1 with TRBJ2-3; the D gene remains uncertain. The sequence came from a person aged 18-60 years who received the Ad26.COV2.S COVID-19 vaccine or a placebo. The sequencing here drew on peripheral blood, taken in a trial of Ad26.COV2.S vaccine versus placebo. The nucleotide sequence is TGTGCCACCAGTGGCCGGATAAGCACAGATACGCAGTATTTT. Translated, this gives CATSGRISTDTQYF.